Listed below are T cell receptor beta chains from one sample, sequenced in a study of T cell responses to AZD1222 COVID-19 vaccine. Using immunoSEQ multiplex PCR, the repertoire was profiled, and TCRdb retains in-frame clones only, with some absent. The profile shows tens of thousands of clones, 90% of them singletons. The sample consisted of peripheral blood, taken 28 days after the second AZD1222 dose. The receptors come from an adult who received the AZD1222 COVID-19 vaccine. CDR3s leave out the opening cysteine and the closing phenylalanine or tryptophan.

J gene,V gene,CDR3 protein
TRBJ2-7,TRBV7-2,ASSLGWDREQY
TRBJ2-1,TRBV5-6,ASSWVTGTSSSYNEQF
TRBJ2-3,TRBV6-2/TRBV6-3,ASSYGTGFASTDTQY
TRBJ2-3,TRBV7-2,ASTSTSTDTQY
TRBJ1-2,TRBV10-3,AISESTIYGYT
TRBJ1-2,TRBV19,ASSRRPYGYT
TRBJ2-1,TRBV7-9,ASSLGSGGGYNEQF
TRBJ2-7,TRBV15,ATSRGGSLNYEQY
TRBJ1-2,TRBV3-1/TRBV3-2,ASSLTYPNYGYT
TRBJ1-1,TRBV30,AWSYGDSVNTEAF
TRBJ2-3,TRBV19,ASRVQVSTDTQY
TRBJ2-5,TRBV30,AWSPPGRGQETQY
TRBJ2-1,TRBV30,AWGEGSYNEQF
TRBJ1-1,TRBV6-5,ASSFEPQSVGTF
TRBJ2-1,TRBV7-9,ASTTYRVDNEQF
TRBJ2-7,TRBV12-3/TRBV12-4,ASSFAYRAEQY
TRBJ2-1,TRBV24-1,ATSDLSVGTSGRKEF
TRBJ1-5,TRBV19,ASSRTRGSNQPQH
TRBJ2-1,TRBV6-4,ASSALWAGGFNEQF
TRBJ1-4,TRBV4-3,ASSHLIGTANEKLF